This TCR beta chain was obtained from a study of cytomegalovirus exposure and HLA in healthy donors (dated by TCRdb to about 2017). Notes on the research overall: An earlier analysis of approximately 550 of the donors reported about 250 Gb of sequence data and approximately 110 million unique TCR beta sequences from roughly 200 million T cells. Roughly 5 DR-DQ haplotypes were treated as single units for association and clustering because of strong linkage in the cohort. Of the roughly 410 genotyped donors, over 80% were placed in the genetic ancestry cluster associated with self-reported Caucasian donors. Every repertoire in the discovery cohort had been generated on one and the same sequencing platform. In the later analysis, no new phenotypic data were used to find candidate immune exposures; instead, reliance was placed on TCR beta sequences and their occurrence across donors. Among 300 to 500 genotyped donors of the cohort, an average of around 250,000 unique TCR beta nucleotide sequences was sequenced per donor, of which about 19% were non-productive. In addition to the first cohort of 500 to 850 subjects, a separate validation cohort of about 120 different subjects was used. Approximately 300 gigabases of sequencing data and around 88 million unique TCR sequences made up an early release that covered approximately 650 HLA-typed donors. The study used immunosequencing to profile the T cell repertoires of 670 or so subjects and linked those repertoires to cytomegalovirus serostatus. Alongside the repertoire data, information on donor age, sex, ethnicity and CMV serostatus was compiled. To decide whether each TCR beta V gene segment behaved as functional or pseudogenic, an earlier analysis of over 500 of the donors relied on high-throughput TCR beta sequencing. Typing coverage varied by locus: roughly 629-640 donors for A, B, C, DRB1 and DQB1; some 520 for DQA1; approximately 570 for DPA1; approximately 450 for DPB1. To predict cytomegalovirus infection status, the study combined high-throughput TCR immunosequencing, statistical association of individual TCRs with disease status, and machine learning. The aim of the study was to test whether cataloging public T cell receptors could identify signatures of past pathogen exposure. To study patterns of TCR occurrence, a later analysis re-analyzed previously published TCR beta repertoires from 666 donors and added high-resolution HLA genotyping. HLA typing included class I and class II loci at four-digit resolution. A later genetic analysis used genome-wide SNP genotypes for about three fifths of the 666 donors, treating that subset as a discovery cohort. Study-wide conclusions, independent of this receptor: For the cohort, immune exposure information was limited to CMV serostatus. A total of about 180 TCR beta chains were listed by the study as associated with cytomegalovirus. The classifier was reported to diagnose cytomegalovirus status with high specificity and sensitivity in both the original cohort and the validation cohort. Roughly 17 rarely observed V segments, including chromosome 9 orphons, were excluded from the earlier analysis of about 610 of the donors because counts were too low. In an earlier analysis of roughly 560 of the donors, most TCR beta V segments were observed in productive rearrangements about 87% or about 30% of the time, broadly matching IMGT annotations. Because HLA typing was unavailable for some donors at each locus, only the typed subset was used in association tests. A later analysis reported that several top co-occurrence clusters appeared linked to parvovirus B19, influenza, CMV and Epstein-Barr virus. In a later analysis, the rate of TCR association differed among HLA loci, with DRB1 alleles having the most associated TCRs and HLA-C alleles having the fewest. The sequencing pipeline was judged likely to have produced a cluster of highly shared sequence variants as a technical artifact. In a later genetic analysis, a missense DCLRE1C variant was associated with V-gene and J-gene trimming of TCR beta chains, and the association was replicated in an independent cohort. In vitro tests confirmed that three of the cytomegalovirus-associated TCR beta chains recognize cytomegalovirus antigens. A later analysis associated 16,951 TCR beta sequences with specific HLA alleles at a false discovery rate of 0.05. A further reported finding was that TCR beta sequences accurately predicted the HLA-A and HLA-B alleles for most subjects in the first cohort. The authors suggested that the approach could potentially be generalized to other disease states and immunological phenotypes. According to a later genetic analysis, donors in an Asian-associated ancestry cluster had fewer N-insertions in productive TCRs than the approximately 700-donor mean. Most CMV-associated TCR beta chains appeared to be HLA-restricted in a later analysis, and the HLA associations seemed to be driven largely by CMV exposure. Roughly uniform sequencing depth across donors was assumed in presence/absence analyses, although this assumption may not hold. In a later analysis, HLA-associated TCR beta chains showed more clonal expansion and lower generation probabilities than non-associated chains that were equally common. Most TCR sequences were seen in very few donors, while some public TCRs were found in many individuals. The 87-base-pair reads could not distinguish some IMGT-functional V segments, including TRBV6-2 and TRBV6-3, so those segments were excluded. Strong co-occurrence of HLA alleles, especially DR and DQ, made assigning TCR associations to individual alleles difficult. The cohort was sequenced for TCR beta chains only, and without alpha or paired-chain data the features that could be detected were limited. Linkage disequilibrium might explain the correlated functional status among segregating V segments, but an unknown experimental factor could not be excluded.

Measured from the cysteine to the phenylalanine, the CDR3 is 15 residues long. The only DNA kept is the CDR3, 45 bases in frame from the first base. The germline V gene encodes CDR1 SNHLY and CDR2 FYNNEI. V sheds 3 bases and J sheds 10 bases, leaving 21 bases between their ends. The library came from the immunoSEQ multiplex PCR assay. The multiplex PCR relied on a mix of 60 forward primers for TCR Vbeta segments and 13 reverse primers for TCR Jbeta segments. Amplification of the CDR3 region of rearranged TCR beta genes was performed with a multiplex PCR assay on genomic DNA. Amplified TCR beta libraries were sequenced as 87-base-pair reads on the Illumina HiSeq System. Per the authors' processing: A later analysis counted tens of millions of unique TCR beta chains across the 550 to 750 repertoires, and some 12 million of these chains were shared by at least two donors. A nearest-neighbor algorithm error-corrected the raw reads and collapsed the reads into unique sequences, merging closely related sequences to remove PCR and sequencing errors. To assign V, D and J gene segments, CDR3 sequences were aligned to IMGT reference sequences. For a sequence to be retained, a match of at least six nucleotides was required to both a V gene segment and a J gene segment. Rearrangements were called productive when the CDR3 lacked stop codons and stayed in frame with V and J; all others were non-productive. CDR3 was defined according to IMGT convention as the region running from the second conserved V-encoded cysteine to the conserved J-encoded phenylalanine. The earlier analysis of around 640 of the donors excluded sequences that lacked an unambiguous match to a single V gene segment. An earlier analysis of some 610 of the donors called V segments functional above 56.7% productive rearrangements and segregating when the between-donor standard deviation exceeded 5%. A statistical classification framework was developed to diagnose cytomegalovirus status using the catalog of TCR beta chain sequences. V and J gene assignment, in a later analysis, came from comparing TCR nucleotide sequences with IMGT/GENE-DB human TR gene sequences. The TCRdist pipeline was used in a later analysis to assign CDR3 sequences and most-parsimonious VDJ recombination scenarios. In a later analysis, every TCR beta chain was defined by the combination of its CDR3 amino acid sequence and its V-gene family, and reads without a unique V-gene family were dropped. In a later analysis, around 650 highly shared, low-generation-probability nucleotide sequences were removed to address suspected cross-contamination and a sequencing artifact. A later analysis calculated a clonal expansion index for each public chain from normalized within-repertoire ranks of inferred template counts. In a later analysis, generation probabilities were computed using a VDJ recombination model fitted to out-of-frame rearrangements, and the results were checked against IGoR. A later analysis scored TCR-TCR, TCR-HLA and TCR-CMV co-occurrence with hypergeometric tests, applying a repertoire-size bias correction to TCR pairs. To estimate false discovery rates, a later analysis permuted the HLA or CMV assignments 20 times. In a later analysis, co-occurring TCRs were grouped with DBSCAN, and TCRdist sequence similarity was added when clustering was performed within HLA-allele-positive subsets. Co-occurrence clustering excluded repertoires with fewer than 30,000 or more than 120,000 public chains, plus five with anomalous nucleotide sharing. TCRdb obtained this table from immuneACCESS and retained in-frame rearrangements with V and J assigned. These tables miss some clones; where compared with another copy, unresolved V genes account for less than half of the shortfall, and the remainder is unexplained. The DNA gave D and trimming, while V, J and clone size come from that table. The sample yields fewer than 140,000 clones; roughly 80% were counted once. Together, the top ten hold 3% to 4% of the sample.

In total, around 600 healthy bone marrow donors made up the cohort. All cohort members were sampled while nominally healthy, although unrecorded immune exposures were likely present. The donor tested CMV seronegative, placing the donor among the 350 or so seronegative members of the cohort. Every donor gave a peripheral blood sample, and the peripheral blood mononuclear cells from that sample were used for TCR beta sequencing. Genomic DNA extraction from the blood cell samples was performed with the Qiagen DNeasy Blood Extraction Kit. A remark on this clone: Its antigen specificity is not known. No base quality values were provided; no much bigger clone lies one nucleotide off.

The chain employs TRBV2 and TRBJ1-2; too little of a D gene remains to name it. Sequencing used PBMCs. This sequence originates from a man in his fifties or sixties in good health and CMV-seronegative. The base sequence is TGTGCCAGCAGTGACGAGGTCAGAGGGTCATCATCCTACACCTTC. It specifies CASSDEVRGSSSYTF.